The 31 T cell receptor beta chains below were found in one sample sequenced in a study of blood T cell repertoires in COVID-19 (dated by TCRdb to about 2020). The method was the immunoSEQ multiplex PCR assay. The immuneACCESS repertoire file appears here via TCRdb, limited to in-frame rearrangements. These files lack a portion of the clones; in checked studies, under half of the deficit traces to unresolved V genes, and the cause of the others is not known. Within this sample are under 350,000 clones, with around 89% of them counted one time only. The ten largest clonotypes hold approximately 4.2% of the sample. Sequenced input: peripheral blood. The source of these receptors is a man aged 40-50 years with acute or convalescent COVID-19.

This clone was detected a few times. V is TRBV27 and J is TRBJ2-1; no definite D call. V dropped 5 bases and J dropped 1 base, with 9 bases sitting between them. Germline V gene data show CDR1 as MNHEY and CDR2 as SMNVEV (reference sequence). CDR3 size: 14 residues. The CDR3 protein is CASSGSTSYNEQFF. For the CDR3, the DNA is TGTGCCAGCAGTGGTTCGACATCCTACAATGAGCAGTTCTTC.

The CDR3 nucleotides read TGTGCCAGCAGTGAGTTTGGGACTGACAACACTGAAGCTTTCTTT. Amino acid sequence: CASSEFGTDNTEAFF. This chain uses TRBV2 with TRBJ1-1; D is perhaps TRBD1 (5 bases). CDR3 length: 15 amino acids. The V gene's germline CDR1 is SNHLY and CDR2 FYNNEI. V lost 3 bases and J 2 bases, leaving 13 bases between the germline ends.

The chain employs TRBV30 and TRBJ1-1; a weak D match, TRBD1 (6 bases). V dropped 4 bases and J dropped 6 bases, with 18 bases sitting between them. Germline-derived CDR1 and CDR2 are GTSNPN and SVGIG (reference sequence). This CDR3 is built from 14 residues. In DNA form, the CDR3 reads TGTGCCTGGAAGAGGGACACGAGCTCCTCTGAAGCTTTCTTT. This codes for CAWKRDTSSSEAFF.

CDR3 DNA: TGTGCCAGCAGCCTATACCCTCAACAGCCCCAGCATTTT. Translating gives CASSLYPQQPQHF. The chain carries TRBV5-6 and TRBJ1-5, with D uncertain. The length of the CDR3 is 13 residues. CDR1 and CDR2 from the germline V gene are SGHDT and YYEEEE. V was clipped by 4 bases and J by 7 bases, with 12 bases between them.

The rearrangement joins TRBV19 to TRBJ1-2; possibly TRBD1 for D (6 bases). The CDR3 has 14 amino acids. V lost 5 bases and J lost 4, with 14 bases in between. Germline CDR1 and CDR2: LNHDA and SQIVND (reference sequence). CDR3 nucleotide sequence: TGTGCCAGTAGTCCAGGGGAGGGACTCTATGGCTACACCTTC. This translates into CASSPGEGLYGYTF.

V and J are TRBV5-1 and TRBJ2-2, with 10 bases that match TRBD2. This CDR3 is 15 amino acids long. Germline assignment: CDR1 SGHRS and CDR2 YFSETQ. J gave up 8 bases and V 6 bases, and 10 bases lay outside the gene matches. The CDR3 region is CASTTSGVGKGELFF. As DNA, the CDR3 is TGCGCCAGCACCACTAGCGGGGTCGGTAAAGGGGAGCTGTTTTTT.

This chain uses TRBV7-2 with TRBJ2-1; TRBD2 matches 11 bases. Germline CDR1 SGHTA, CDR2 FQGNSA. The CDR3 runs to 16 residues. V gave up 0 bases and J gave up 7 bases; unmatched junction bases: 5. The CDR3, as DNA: TGTGCCAGCAGCTTAGCCGGGACTAGCGGCTTGAATGAGCAGTTCTTC. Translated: CASSLAGTSGLNEQFF.

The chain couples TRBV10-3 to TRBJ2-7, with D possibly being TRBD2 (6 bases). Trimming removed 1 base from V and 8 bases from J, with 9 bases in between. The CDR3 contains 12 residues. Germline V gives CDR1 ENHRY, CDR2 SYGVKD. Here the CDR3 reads CAISELGGKQYF. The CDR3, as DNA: TGTGCCATCAGTGAGTTAGGCGGGAAGCAGTACTTC.

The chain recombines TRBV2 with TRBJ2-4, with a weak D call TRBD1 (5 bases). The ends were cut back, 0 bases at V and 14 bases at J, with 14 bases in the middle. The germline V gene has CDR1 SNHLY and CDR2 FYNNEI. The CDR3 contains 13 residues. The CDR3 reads CASSEARTSTKYF. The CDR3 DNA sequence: TGTGCCAGCAGTGAAGCAAGGACATCTACCAAGTACTTC.

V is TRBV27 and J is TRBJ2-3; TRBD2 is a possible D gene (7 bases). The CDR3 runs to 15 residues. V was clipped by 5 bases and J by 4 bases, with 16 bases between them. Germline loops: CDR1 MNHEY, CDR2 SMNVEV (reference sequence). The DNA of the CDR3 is TGTGCCAGCAGTCCCTTGACGGGGGGCCCAGATACGCAGTATTTT. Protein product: CASSPLTGGPDTQYF.

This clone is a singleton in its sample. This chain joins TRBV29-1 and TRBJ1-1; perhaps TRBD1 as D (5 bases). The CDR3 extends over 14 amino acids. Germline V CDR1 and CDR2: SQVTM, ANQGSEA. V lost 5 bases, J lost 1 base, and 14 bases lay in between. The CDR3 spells CSVSSTQGNTEAFF. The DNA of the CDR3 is TGCAGCGTTTCCTCTACGCAGGGGAACACTGAAGCTTTCTTT.

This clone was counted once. CDR3 region: CASSQSDGRRNTGELFF. The CDR3 region has the DNA TGCGCCAGCAGCCAATCCGACGGGAGGAGGAACACCGGGGAGCTGTTTTTT. The genes are TRBV4-1 and TRBJ2-2, with 7 positions matching TRBD2. Germline assignment: CDR1 MGHRA and CDR2 YSYEKL. The CDR3 loop spans 17 amino acids. Trimming at V came to 2 bases and at J to 1 base, leaving 7 bases not matched to a gene.

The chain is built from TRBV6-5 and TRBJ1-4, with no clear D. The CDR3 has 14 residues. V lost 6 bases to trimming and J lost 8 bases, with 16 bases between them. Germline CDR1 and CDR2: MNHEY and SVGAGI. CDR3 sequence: CASSSGEIREKLFF. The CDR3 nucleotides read TGTGCCAGCAGCTCCGGGGAAATCAGAGAAAAACTGTTTTTT.

The CDR3 DNA sequence: TGTGCCAGCAGTTTACAGGGAGTCGACTACAATGAGCAGTTCTTC. Its protein product is CASSLQGVDYNEQFF. The V and J genes are TRBV2 and TRBJ2-1, with D possibly being TRBD1 (6 bases). Germline CDR1 is SNHLY and CDR2 is FYNNEI. Trimming shortened V by 5 bases and J by 3 bases, and 14 bases separated the two germline ends. The CDR3 spans 15 residues.

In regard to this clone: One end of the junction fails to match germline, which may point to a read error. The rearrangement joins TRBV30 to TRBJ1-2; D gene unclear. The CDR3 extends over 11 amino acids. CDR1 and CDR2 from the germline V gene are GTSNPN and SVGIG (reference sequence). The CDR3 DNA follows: TGTGCCTGGAGCCAATCCGTCGAACTTTTCTTC. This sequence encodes CAWSQSVELFF.

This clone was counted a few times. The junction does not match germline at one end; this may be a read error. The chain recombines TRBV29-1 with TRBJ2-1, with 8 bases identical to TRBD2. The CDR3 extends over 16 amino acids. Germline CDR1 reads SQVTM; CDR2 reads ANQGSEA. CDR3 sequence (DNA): TGCAGCCTTGAATACGGTAGCGGGAACTCCTACAATGAGCAGTTCTTC. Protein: CSLEYGSGNSYNEQFF.

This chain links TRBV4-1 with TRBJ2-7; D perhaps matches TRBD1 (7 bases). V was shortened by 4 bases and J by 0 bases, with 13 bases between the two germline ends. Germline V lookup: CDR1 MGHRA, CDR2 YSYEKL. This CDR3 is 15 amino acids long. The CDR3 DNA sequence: TGCGCCAGCAGCCTCAGCAGGGGGGCCTCCTACGAGCAGTACTTC. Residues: CASSLSRGASYEQYF.

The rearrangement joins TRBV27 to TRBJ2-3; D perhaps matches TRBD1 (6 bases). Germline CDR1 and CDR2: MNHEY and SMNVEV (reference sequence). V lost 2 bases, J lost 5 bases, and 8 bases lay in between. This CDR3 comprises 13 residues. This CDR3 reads CASSLEGVDTQYF. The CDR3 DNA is TGTGCCAGCAGTTTAGAGGGGGTAGATACGCAGTATTTT.

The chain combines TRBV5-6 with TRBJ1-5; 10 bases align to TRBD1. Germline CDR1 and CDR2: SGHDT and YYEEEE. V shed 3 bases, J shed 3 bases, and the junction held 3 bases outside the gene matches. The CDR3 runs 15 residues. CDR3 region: CASSSGTGDNQPQHF. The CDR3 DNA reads TGTGCCAGCAGCTCCGGGACAGGGGACAATCAGCCCCAGCATTTT.

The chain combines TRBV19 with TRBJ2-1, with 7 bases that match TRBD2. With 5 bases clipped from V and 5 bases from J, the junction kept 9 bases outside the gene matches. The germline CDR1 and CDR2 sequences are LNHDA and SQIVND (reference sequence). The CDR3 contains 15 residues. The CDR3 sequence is CASSGGLLVDNEQFF. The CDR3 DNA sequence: TGTGCCAGTAGTGGGGGACTACTGGTGGACAATGAGCAGTTCTTC.

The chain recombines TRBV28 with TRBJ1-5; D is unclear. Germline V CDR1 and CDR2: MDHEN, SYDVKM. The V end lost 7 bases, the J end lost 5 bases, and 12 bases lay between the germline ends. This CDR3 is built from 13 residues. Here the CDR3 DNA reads TGTGCCAGCACCGATATGATAGATCAGCCCCAGCATTTT. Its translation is CASTDMIDQPQHF.

DNA of the CDR3: TGTGCCAGCAGCCCCGACAGGAGTTCCTACAATGAGCAGTTCTTC. Amino acid sequence: CASSPDRSSYNEQFF. V gene TRBV7-2 combines with J gene TRBJ2-1, with a possible D match to TRBD1 (6 bases). CDR3 length equals 15 residues. In germline, CDR1 is SGHTA, CDR2 FQGNSA. With 5 bases removed from V and 1 base from J, the gap between germline ends came to 12 bases.

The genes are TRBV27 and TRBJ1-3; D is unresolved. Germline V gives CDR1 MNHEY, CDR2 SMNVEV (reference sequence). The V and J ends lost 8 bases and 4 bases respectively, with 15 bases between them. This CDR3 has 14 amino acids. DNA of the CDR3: TGTGCCAGCGCCCAGGAAATACGGGGAAACACCATATATTTT. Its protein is CASAQEIRGNTIYF.

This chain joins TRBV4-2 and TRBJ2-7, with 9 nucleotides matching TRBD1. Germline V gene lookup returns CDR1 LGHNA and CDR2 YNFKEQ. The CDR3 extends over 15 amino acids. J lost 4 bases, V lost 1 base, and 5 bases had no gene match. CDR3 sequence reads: CASSQGLTGGYEQYF. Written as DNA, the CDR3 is TGTGCCAGCAGCCAAGGTCTGACAGGGGGGTACGAGCAGTACTTC.

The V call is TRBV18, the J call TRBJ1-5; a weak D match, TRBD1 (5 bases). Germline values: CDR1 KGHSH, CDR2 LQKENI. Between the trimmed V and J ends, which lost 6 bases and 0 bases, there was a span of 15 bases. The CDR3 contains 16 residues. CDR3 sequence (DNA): TGTGCCAGCTCTTCTCAGGGTACCGATAGCAATCAGCCCCAGCATTTT. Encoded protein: CASSSQGTDSNQPQHF.

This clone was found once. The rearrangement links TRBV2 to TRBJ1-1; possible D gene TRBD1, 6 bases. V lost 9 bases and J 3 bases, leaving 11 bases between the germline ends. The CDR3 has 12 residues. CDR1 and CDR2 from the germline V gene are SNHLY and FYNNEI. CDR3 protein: CASYREYTEAFF. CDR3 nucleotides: TGTGCCAGTTACAGGGAGTACACTGAAGCTTTCTTT.

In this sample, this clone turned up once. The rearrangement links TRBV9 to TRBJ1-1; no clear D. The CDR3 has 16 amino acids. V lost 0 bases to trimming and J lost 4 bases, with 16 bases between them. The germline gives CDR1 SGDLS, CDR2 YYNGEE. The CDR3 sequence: CASSVGSLPGSTEAFF. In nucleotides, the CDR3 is TGTGCCAGCAGCGTAGGATCCTTGCCGGGGAGCACTGAAGCTTTCTTT.

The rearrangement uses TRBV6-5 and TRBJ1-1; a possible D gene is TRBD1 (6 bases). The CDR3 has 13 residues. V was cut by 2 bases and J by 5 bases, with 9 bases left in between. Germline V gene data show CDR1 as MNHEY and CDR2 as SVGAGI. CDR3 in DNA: TGTGCCAGCAGTTACGCCAGGGGAACTGAAGCTTTCTTT. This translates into CASSYARGTEAFF.

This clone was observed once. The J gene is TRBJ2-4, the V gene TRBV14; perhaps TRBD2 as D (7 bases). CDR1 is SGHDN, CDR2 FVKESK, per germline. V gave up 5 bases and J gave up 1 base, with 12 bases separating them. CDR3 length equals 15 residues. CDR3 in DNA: TGTGCCAGCAGCTCCGGGGGGCCGGCCAAAAACATTCAGTACTTC. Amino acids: CASSSGGPAKNIQYF.

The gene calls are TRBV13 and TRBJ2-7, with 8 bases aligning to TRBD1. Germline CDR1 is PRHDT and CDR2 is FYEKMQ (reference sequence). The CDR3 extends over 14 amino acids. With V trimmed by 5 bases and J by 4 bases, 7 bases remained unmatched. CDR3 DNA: TGTGCCAGCAGCCGCCGACAGGGGAGGTACGAGCAGTACTTC. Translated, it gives CASSRRQGRYEQYF.

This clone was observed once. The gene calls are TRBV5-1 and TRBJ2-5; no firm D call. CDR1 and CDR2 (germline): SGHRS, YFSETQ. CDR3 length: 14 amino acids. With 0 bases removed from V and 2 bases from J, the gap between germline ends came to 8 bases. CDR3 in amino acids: CASSLATVQETQYF. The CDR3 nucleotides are TGCGCCAGCAGCTTGGCTACAGTTCAAGAGACCCAGTACTTC.